This T cell receptor (beta chain) was sequenced in a study of T-cell reconstitution after alpha-beta-depleted transplantation in children. About this clonotype: Its antigen is undetermined.

Researchers prepared the TCRbeta library using unique molecular identifiers, the study reports. TCRdb re-derived calls from the PCR reads in MiXCR, one entry per CDR3 protein. The table includes 200,000 or so distinct CDR3 sequences, approximately 8.4% detected once. The CDR3 covers 15 residues. After removal of 6 bases from V and 7 bases from J, the junction contained 9 bases not matched to a gene. General study findings and limits: A year had passed since transplant, and T-cell counts and diversity by then came mostly from newly produced T cells. Reportedly, only several hundred clones from non-depleted graft cells drove alpha-beta T-cell counts at about two months. It was surviving recipient T cells and thymic progenitors that gave some patients high TCRbeta diversity at day 60.

The rearrangement joins TRBV12-3 or TRBV12-4 to TRBJ2-2; 9 bases are a match to TRBD1. The TCR was taken from a male patient aged 2-9 years who had a stem cell transplant for acute myeloid leukemia, so the T cells may come from the graft donor. The sequences come from PBMCs, mostly from graft donor cells, collected 360 days after TCRalphabeta/CD19-depleted stem cell transplant. The CDR3: CASRLRDRESGELFF. CDR3 DNA sequence: TGTGCCAGCAGACTCCGGGACAGGGAGAGCGGGGAGCTGTTTTTT.